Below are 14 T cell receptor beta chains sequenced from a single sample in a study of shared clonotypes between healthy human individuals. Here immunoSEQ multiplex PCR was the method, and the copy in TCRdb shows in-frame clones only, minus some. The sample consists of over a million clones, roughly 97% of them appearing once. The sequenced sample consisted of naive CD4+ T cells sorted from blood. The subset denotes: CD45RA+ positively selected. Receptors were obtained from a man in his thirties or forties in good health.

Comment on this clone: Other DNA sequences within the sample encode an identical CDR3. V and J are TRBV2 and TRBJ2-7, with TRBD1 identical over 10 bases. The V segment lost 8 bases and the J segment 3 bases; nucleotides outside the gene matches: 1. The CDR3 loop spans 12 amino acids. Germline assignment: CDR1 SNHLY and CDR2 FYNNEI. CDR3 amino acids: CASRDRGYEQYF. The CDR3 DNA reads TGTGCCAGCCGGGACAGGGGCTACGAGCAGTACTTC.

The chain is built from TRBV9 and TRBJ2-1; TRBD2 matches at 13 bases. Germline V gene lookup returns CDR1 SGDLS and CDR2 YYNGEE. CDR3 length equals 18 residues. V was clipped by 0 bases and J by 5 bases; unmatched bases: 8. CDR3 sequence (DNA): TGTGCCAGCAGCGTAGCTCTGCCCGGGACTAGCGGGGACAATGAGCAGTTCTTC. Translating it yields CASSVALPGTSGDNEQFF. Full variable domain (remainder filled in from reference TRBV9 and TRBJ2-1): DSGVTQTPKHLITATGQRVTLRCSPRSGDLSVYWYQQSLDQGLQFLIQYYNGEERAKGNILERFSAQQFPDLHSELNLSSLELGDSALYFCASSVALPGTSGDNEQFFGPGTRLTVL.

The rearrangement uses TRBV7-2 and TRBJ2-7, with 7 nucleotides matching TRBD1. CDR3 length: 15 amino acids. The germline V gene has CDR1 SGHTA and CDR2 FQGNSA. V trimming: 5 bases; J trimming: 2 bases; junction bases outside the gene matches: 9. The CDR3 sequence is CASSPQTGLPYEQYF. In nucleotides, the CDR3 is TGTGCCAGCAGCCCCCAGACAGGGCTACCCTACGAGCAGTACTTC.

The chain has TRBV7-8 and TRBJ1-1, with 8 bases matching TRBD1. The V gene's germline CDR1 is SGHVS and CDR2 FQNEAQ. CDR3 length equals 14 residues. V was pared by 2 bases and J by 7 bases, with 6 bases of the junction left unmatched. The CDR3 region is CASSLQGALGEAFF. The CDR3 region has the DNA TGTGCCAGCAGCTTACAGGGGGCGCTTGGTGAAGCTTTCTTT.

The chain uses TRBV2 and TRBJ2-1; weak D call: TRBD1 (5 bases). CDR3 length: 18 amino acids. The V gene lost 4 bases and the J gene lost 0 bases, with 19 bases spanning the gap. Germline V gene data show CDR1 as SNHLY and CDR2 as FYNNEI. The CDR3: CASSVGRFHSISYNEQFF. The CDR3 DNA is TGTGCCAGCAGTGTGGGGCGTTTCCACTCAATCTCCTACAATGAGCAGTTCTTC.

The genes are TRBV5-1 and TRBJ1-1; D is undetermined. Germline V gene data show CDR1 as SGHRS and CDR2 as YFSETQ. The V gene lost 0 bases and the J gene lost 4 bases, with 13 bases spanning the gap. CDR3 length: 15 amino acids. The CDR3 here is CASSLDPAPVTEAFF. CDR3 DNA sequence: TGCGCCAGCAGCTTGGATCCAGCCCCAGTCACTGAAGCTTTCTTT.

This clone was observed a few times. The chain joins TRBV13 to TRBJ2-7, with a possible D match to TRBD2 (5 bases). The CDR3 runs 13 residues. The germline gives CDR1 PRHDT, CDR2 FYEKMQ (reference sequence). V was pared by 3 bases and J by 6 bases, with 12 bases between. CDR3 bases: TGTGCCAGCAGCTTTCTGGAGGACTCCGAGCAGTACTTC. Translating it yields CASSFLEDSEQYF.

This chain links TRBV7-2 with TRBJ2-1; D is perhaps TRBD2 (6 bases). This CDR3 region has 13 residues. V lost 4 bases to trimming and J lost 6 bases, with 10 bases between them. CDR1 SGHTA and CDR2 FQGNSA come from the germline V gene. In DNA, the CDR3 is TGTGCCAGCAGCTCTGGGACTTTCAATGAGCAGTTCTTC. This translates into CASSSGTFNEQFF.

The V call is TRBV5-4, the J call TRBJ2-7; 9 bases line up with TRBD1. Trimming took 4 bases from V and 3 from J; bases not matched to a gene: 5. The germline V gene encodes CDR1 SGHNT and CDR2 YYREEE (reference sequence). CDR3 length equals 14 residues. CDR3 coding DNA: TGTGCCAGCAGCGAGGACAGGGGCCTCTACGAGCAGTACTTC. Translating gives CASSEDRGLYEQYF.

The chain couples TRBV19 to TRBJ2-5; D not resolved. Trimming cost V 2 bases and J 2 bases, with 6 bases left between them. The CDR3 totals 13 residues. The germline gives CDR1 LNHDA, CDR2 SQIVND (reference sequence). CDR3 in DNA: TGTGCCAGTAGTATAAATAGTCAAGAGACCCAGTACTTC. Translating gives CASSINSQETQYF.

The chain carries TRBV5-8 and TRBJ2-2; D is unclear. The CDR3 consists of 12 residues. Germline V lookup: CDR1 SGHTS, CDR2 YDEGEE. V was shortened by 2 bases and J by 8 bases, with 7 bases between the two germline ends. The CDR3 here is CASSFYGGELFF. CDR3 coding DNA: TGTGCCAGCAGCTTTTATGGAGGGGAGCTGTTTTTT.

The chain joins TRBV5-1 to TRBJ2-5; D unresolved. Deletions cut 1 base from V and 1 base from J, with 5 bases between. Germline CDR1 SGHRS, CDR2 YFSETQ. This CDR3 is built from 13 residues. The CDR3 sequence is CASSLNPQETQYF. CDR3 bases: TGCGCCAGCAGCTTGAATCCCCAAGAGACCCAGTACTTC.

The CDR3, as DNA: TGTGCCAGTAGTATAGGACAGGGATCTCAAGAGACCCAGTACTTC. The encoded protein is CASSIGQGSQETQYF. The chain recombines TRBV19 with TRBJ2-5, with TRBD1 matching 7 bases. Per germline, CDR1 LNHDA and CDR2 SQIVND (reference sequence). This CDR3 has 15 amino acids. The V gene end was trimmed by 1 base and the J gene end by 2 bases; junction bases not matched to a gene: 4.

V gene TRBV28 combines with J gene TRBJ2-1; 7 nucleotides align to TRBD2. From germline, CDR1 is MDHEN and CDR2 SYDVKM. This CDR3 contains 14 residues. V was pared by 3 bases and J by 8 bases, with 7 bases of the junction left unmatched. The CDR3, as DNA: TGTGCCAGCAGTTTTCAGCGGGAATTTTATGAGCAGTTCTTC. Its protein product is CASSFQREFYEQFF.